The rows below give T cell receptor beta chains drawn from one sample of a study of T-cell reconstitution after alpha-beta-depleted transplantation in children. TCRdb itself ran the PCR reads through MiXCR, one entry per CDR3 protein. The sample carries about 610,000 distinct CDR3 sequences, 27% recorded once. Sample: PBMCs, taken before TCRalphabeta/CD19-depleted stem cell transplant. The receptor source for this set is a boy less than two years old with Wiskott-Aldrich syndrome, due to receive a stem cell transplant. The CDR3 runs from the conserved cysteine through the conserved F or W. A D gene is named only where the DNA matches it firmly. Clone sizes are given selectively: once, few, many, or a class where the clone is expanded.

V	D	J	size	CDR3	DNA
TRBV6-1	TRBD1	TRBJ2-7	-	CASSTLTGASYEQYF	TGTGCCAGCAGTACCCTGACAGGGGCATCCTACGAGCAGTACTTC
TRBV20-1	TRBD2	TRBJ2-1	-	CSAGSGRADEQFF	TGCAGTGCTGGTAGCGGGAGGGCCGATGAGCAGTTCTTC
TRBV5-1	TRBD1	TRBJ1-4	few	CASSLARTGGAVEKLFF	TGCGCCAGCAGCTTGGCCCGGACAGGGGGCGCGGTAGAAAAACTGTTTTTT
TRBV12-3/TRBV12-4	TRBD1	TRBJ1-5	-	CASRADRAQPQHF	TGTGCCAGCAGGGCGGACAGGGCTCAGCCCCAGCATTTT
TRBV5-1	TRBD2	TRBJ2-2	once	CASSLLTSGITGELFF	TGCGCCAGCAGCCTGTTGACTAGCGGGATCACCGGGGAGCTGTTTTTT
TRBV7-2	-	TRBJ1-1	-	CASSLVRTSDTEAFF	TGTGCCAGCAGCTTAGTAAGAACAAGCGACACTGAAGCTTTCTTT
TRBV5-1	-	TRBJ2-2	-	CASTNGGAKPAGELFF	TGCGCCAGCACCAACGGGGGAGCCAAACCCGCCGGGGAGCTGTTTTTT
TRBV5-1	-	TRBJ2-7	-	CASSLTFGEQYF	TGCGCCAGCAGCTTGACGTTTGGGGAGCAGTACTTC
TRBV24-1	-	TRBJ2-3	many	CATSRGDTQYF	TGTGCCACCAGTCGGGGAGATACGCAGTATTTT
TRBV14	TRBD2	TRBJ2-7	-	CASSQLTSGSYEQYF	TGTGCCAGCAGCCAACTAACTAGCGGGAGCTACGAGCAGTACTTC
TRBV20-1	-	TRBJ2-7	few	CSGKGEVNYEQYF	TGCAGTGGTAAGGGGGAGGTTAACTACGAGCAGTACTTC
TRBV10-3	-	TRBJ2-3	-	CAISESWTTGTDTQYF	TGTGCCATCAGTGAGAGTTGGACTACCGGCACAGATACGCAGTATTTT
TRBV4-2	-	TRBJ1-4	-	CASSQESAGRKLFF	TGTGCCAGCAGCCAAGAATCCGCCGGTCGAAAACTGTTTTTT
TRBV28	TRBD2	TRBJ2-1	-	CASSTWGLATTNEQFF	TGTGCCAGCAGTACCTGGGGACTAGCGACTACCAATGAGCAGTTCTTC
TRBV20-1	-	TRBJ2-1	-	CSARDAAGDSYNEQFF	TGCAGTGCTAGAGATGCGGCGGGCGACTCCTACAATGAGCAGTTCTTC
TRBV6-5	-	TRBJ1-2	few	CASSYSGASNYGYTF	TGTGCCAGCAGTTACTCGGGAGCTTCTAACTATGGCTACACCTTC
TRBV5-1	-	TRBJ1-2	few	CASSGGADYGYTF	TGCGCCAGCAGCGGCGGGGCTGATTATGGCTACACCTTC
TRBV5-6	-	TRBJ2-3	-	CASSLSRDRTDTQYF	TGTGCCAGCAGCCTGTCTCGCGACCGCACAGATACGCAGTATTTT
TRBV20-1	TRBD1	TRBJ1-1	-	CSARRGGQGTEAFF	TGCAGTGCTAGGAGGGGGGGACAGGGTACTGAAGCTTTCTTT
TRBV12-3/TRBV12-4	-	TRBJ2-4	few	CASSFLPGVGTGAKNIQYF	TGTGCCAGCAGTTTTTTGCCAGGGGTGGGTACTGGGGCCAAAAACATTCAGTACTTC
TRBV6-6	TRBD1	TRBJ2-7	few	CASSSTGSSEQYF	TGTGCCAGCAGTTCGACAGGGTCGAGCGAGCAGTACTTC
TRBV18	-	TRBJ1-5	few	CASSPNGQPNQPQHF	TGTGCCAGCTCACCAAATGGTCAACCCAATCAGCCCCAGCATTTT
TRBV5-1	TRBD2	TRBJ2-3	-	CASSLAWGGISTDTQYF	TGCGCCAGCAGCTTGGCCTGGGGGGGAATTAGTACAGATACGCAGTATTTT
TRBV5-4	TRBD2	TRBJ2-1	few	CASSLPSGRSEQFF	TGTGCCAGCAGCTTGCCTAGCGGGAGGTCTGAGCAGTTCTTC
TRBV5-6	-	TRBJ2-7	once	CASGPTLPSYEQYF	TGTGCCAGCGGCCCGACCCTCCCCTCCTACGAGCAGTACTTC
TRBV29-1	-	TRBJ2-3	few	CSVAGRNTDTQYF	TGCAGCGTTGCGGGCAGGAACACAGATACGCAGTATTTT
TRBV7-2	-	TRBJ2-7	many	CASSLAQGGEQYF	TGTGCCAGCAGCTTAGCCCAGGGCGGCGAGCAGTACTTC
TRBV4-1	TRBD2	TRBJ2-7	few	CASSQTGLVYEQYF	TGCGCCAGCAGCCAAACGGGACTAGTGTACGAGCAGTACTTC
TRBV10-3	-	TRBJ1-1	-	CAITGGSGGHTEAFF	TGTGCCATCACGGGCGGGTCAGGCGGACACACTGAAGCTTTCTTT
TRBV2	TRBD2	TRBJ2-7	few	CASSEEVLAGLGYEQYF	TGTGCCAGCAGTGAGGAAGTACTAGCGGGATTAGGCTACGAGCAGTACTTC
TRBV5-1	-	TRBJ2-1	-	CASRYYSHSVYNEQFF	TGCGCCAGCAGATATTACAGCCACTCCGTCTACAATGAGCAGTTCTTC
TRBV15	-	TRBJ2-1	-	CATSRDPPGRYNEQFF	TGTGCCACCAGCAGAGATCCCCCTGGCAGGTATAATGAGCAGTTCTTC
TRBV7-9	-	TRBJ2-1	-	CASSIGGSLYNEQFF	TGTGCCAGCAGCATCGGAGGGTCCCTTTACAATGAGCAGTTCTTC
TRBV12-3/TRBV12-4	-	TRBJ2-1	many	CASSVTEGEQFF	TGTGCCAGCAGCGTAACCGAGGGTGAGCAGTTCTTC
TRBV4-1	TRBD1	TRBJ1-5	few	CASSPVYRDRSNQPQHF	TGCGCCAGCAGCCCAGTTTACCGGGACAGGAGCAATCAGCCCCAGCATTTT
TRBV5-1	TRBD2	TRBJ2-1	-	CASSTVAGRGNEQFF	TGCGCCAGCAGCACCGTAGCGGGGAGGGGCAATGAGCAGTTCTTC
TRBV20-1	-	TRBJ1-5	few	CSAVGTESNQPQHF	TGCAGTGCCGTGGGGACGGAAAGCAATCAGCCCCAGCATTTT
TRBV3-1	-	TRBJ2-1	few	CASSQGPSLYEQFF	TGTGCCAGCAGCCAAGGTCCTAGCTTGTATGAGCAGTTCTTC
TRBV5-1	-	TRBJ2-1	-	CASTLVEGALGEQFF	TGCGCCAGCACCCTGGTGGAGGGGGCATTGGGTGAGCAGTTCTTC
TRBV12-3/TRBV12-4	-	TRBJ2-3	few	CASSLELDAVTDTQYF	TGTGCCAGCAGTTTAGAACTAGACGCCGTAACAGATACGCAGTATTTT
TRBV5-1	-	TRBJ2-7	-	CASSFLPGNRGEQYF	TGCGCCAGCAGCTTTTTGCCTGGGAACCGGGGGGAGCAGTACTTC
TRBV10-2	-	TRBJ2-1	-	CASSGRATEQFF	TGCGCCAGCAGTGGAAGGGCAACGGAGCAGTTCTTC
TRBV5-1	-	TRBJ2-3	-	CASSPQAGSDTQYF	TGCGCCAGCAGCCCGCAGGCCGGGTCAGATACGCAGTATTTT
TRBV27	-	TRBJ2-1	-	CASVPYGERWVKRLYNEQFF	TGTGCCAGCGTACCGTACGGGGAACGGTGGGTTAAGCGGCTGTACAATGAGCAGTTCTTC
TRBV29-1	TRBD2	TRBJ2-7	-	CSAQTSGRIDEQYF	TGCAGCGCTCAGACTAGCGGGAGAATCGACGAGCAGTACTTT
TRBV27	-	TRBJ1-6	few	CASSFGRDNSPLHF	TGTGCCAGCAGTTTCGGCAGAGACAATTCACCCCTCCACTTT
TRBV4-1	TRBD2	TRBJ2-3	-	CASSLLGLAGSDTQYF	TGCGCCAGCAGCCTCCTCGGACTAGCGGGATCAGATACGCAGTATTTT
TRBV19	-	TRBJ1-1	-	CASSTIGQSNTEAFF	TGTGCCAGTAGTACAATTGGACAGTCGAACACTGAAGCTTTCTTT
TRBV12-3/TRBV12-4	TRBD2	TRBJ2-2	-	CASSPPGLDKTGELFF	TGTGCCAGCAGCCCACCGGGACTAGACAAGACCGGGGAGCTGTTTTTT
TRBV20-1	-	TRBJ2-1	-	CSASGSGVLVRNEQFF	TGCAGTGCTAGCGGGTCCGGGGTTCTAGTAAGGAATGAGCAGTTCTTC
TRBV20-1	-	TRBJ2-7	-	CSAPGGTGAYEQYF	TGCAGTGCCCCGGGCGGGACCGGGGCCTACGAGCAGTACTTC
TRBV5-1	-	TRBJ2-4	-	CASSLAGEVSDIQYF	TGCGCCAGCAGCTTGGCTGGGGAGGTTAGCGACATTCAGTACTTC
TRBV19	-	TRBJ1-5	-	CASNTKEISNQPQHF	TGTGCCAGTAATACCAAAGAGATTAGCAATCAGCCCCAGCATTTT